These T cell receptor beta chains were read from a single sample in a study of T cells in Graves' hyperthyroidism and ophthalmopathy. TCRdb processed the multiplex PCR reads anew with MiXCR; each CDR3 protein has one entry. The top ten hold around 30% of the sample, which has nearly 750,000 distinct CDR3 sequences, under 45% seen once. The specimen was blood. These receptors all stem from a middle-aged woman with Graves' hyperthyroidism. CDR3s include the opening cysteine and the closing phenylalanine or tryptophan.

v_gene: TRBV20-1; CDR3aa: CSNSLAGASEQYF
v_gene: TRBV4-3; CDR3aa: CASSQDRYSDQPQHF
v_gene: TRBV13; CDR3aa: CASSLGVYQETQYF
v_gene: TRBV11-2; CDR3aa: CASSLTQGYSNQPQHF
v_gene: TRBV6-6; CDR3aa: CASRLTGQETQYF
v_gene: TRBV6-5; CDR3aa: CATERDSYEQYF
v_gene: TRBV2; CDR3aa: CASSYQGDYTEAFF
v_gene: TRBV2; CDR3aa: CASSDYSPTYRSNYGYTF
v_gene: TRBV20-1; CDR3aa: CSGRETTDSYEQYF
v_gene: TRBV7-2; CDR3aa: CASSSHGGTYGYTF
v_gene: TRBV7-9; CDR3aa: CASSLGSEETQYF
v_gene: TRBV7-2; CDR3aa: CASSHRIQGSSYEQYF
v_gene: TRBV12-3/TRBV12-4; CDR3aa: CASSLAGRGGNQPQHF
v_gene: TRBV7-9; CDR3aa: CASSRRDIAYEQYF
v_gene: TRBV25-1; CDR3aa: CASSEGWTEAFF
v_gene: TRBV2; CDR3aa: CASSEGPAPLPQHF
v_gene: TRBV10-3; CDR3aa: CASNQGPSTF
v_gene: TRBV19; CDR3aa: CASSMVGQGNSPLHF
v_gene: TRBV2; CDR3aa: CASSEGGGAQVAFF
v_gene: TRBV10-3; CDR3aa: CAINAGTGGEETQYF
v_gene: TRBV4-3; CDR3aa: CASSPGRKETQYF
v_gene: TRBV4-1; CDR3aa: CASSQGKGGGQPQHF
v_gene: TRBV6-6; CDR3aa: CASSNGGAGTEAFF
v_gene: TRBV6-5; CDR3aa: CASSGHSNWELFF
v_gene: TRBV29-1; CDR3aa: CSVEETGRGTIYF
v_gene: TRBV29-1; CDR3aa: CSVAGTGRNEQYF
v_gene: TRBV4-3; CDR3aa: CASSQETGEKLFF
v_gene: TRBV6-5; CDR3aa: CASSSRGNNQPQHF
v_gene: TRBV7-3; CDR3aa: CASSLAEGRGQETQYF
v_gene: TRBV6-5; CDR3aa: CASRRRQDTNEKLFF
v_gene: TRBV7-8; CDR3aa: CASSPSMATGYTF
v_gene: TRBV6-2/TRBV6-3; CDR3aa: CASSEGGRGETQYF
v_gene: TRBV19; CDR3aa: CATGGGARYGYTF
v_gene: TRBV2; CDR3aa: CASSGLSGANVLTF
v_gene: TRBV12-3/TRBV12-4; CDR3aa: CASSQDRGLYEQYF
v_gene: TRBV12-3/TRBV12-4; CDR3aa: CASTWKGKLFF
v_gene: TRBV20-1; CDR3aa: CSASPSRGRGAFF
v_gene: TRBV7-2; CDR3aa: CAGSSQQGATEAFF
v_gene: TRBV28; CDR3aa: CASTLGAGAGYTEAFF
v_gene: TRBV9; CDR3aa: CASKPGQGLAGELFF
v_gene: TRBV4-1; CDR3aa: CASSHEGAKGNQPQHF
v_gene: TRBV19; CDR3aa: CASSDMSGGGSPLHF
v_gene: TRBV28; CDR3aa: CAIQNPTGNYGYTF
v_gene: TRBV6-6; CDR3aa: CASRPQGDEAFF
v_gene: TRBV7-6; CDR3aa: CASSLGQKETQYF
v_gene: TRBV10-2; CDR3aa: CASSSGLAVDTQYF
v_gene: TRBV6-2/TRBV6-3; CDR3aa: CASGIATQQYF
v_gene: TRBV19; CDR3aa: CASHWTSGGTGELFF
v_gene: TRBV6-5; CDR3aa: CASSPQWNDEQYF
v_gene: TRBV27; CDR3aa: CATGQGSGKLFF
v_gene: TRBV10-3; CDR3aa: CAISESGYQSYEQYF
v_gene: TRBV29-1; CDR3aa: CSDPGQSSYEQYF
v_gene: TRBV12-3/TRBV12-4; CDR3aa: CASSPRTGYGYTF
v_gene: TRBV24-1; CDR3aa: CATSDFGNRNTQYF
v_gene: TRBV12-3/TRBV12-4; CDR3aa: CAWSSHRGNTEAFF